This is a list of T cell receptor beta chains from one sample in a study of human T cells and chemical hapten exposure. TCRdb reprocessed the RACE reads via MiXCR and lists one record per CDR3 protein. Of 30,000 to 40,000 distinct CDR3 sequences in the sample, less than 5.5% were seen once. The sequencing input was whole blood. Receptors were obtained from a human donor in good health. Some clones in this sample may be carry-over from other donors' samples. Both conserved end residues are trimmed from each CDR3.

V: TRBV12-3/TRBV12-4; length: 12; CDR3: ASSFGGEVGTQY
V: TRBV5-4; length: 12; CDR3: ASSLAGQGTGYT
V: TRBV10-3; length: 15; CDR3: AIRPGQGERDDTEAF
V: TRBV28; length: 8; CDR3: ASWDRGYT
V: TRBV28; length: 12; CDR3: ASSVVAGGHEQY
V: TRBV5-1; length: 13; CDR3: ASSLDRSSYNEQF
V: TRBV12-3/TRBV12-4; length: 12; CDR3: ASSPRSGEETQY
V: TRBV6-1; length: 11; CDR3: ASNLVPTQPQH
V: TRBV28; length: 12; CDR3: ASRRPLLNPEAF
V: TRBV6-5; length: 12; CDR3: ASSYGDRNQPQH
V: TRBV12-3/TRBV12-4; length: 16; CDR3: ASSPPPDRPNSNQPQH
V: TRBV6-2/TRBV6-3; length: 10; CDR3: ASTRGGTEAF
V: TRBV6-1; length: 16; CDR3: ASSEVPGTSGYTDTQY
V: TRBV6-5; length: 13; CDR3: ASSYRQGTHYEQY